One T cell receptor beta chain is described in this entry. The entry originates in a study of human T cells and chemical hapten exposure. Time point given: healthy volunteer bleed at 6 weeks. Total RNA was isolated from unfractionated whole blood. The CDR3 totals 17 residues. The V and J ends lost 2 bases and 1 base respectively, with 17 bases between them. Germline loops: CDR1 SGHRS, CDR2 YFSETQ. Original analysis: Sample-level TCR yields exhibited a median of about 96,000, with a range of 23,224 to 690,600. TCRdb re-called the RACE reads through MiXCR, storing one row per CDR3 protein. TCRdb, not the authors, supplied the V and J calls. This sample has more than 75,000 distinct CDR3 sequences, with 8.6% found just once.

Sample: whole blood. The receptor's source is a male donor in good health. Some clones in this sample may be carry-over from other donors' samples. V and J are TRBV5-1 and TRBJ2-3; weak D call: TRBD2 (5 bases). The CDR3: CASSFFRTLAGTDTQYF. The CDR3 DNA is TGCGCCAGCAGCTTCTTCCGAACTCTAGCTGGCACAGATACGCAGTATTTT. The variable domain in full, completed from reference TRBV5-1 and TRBJ2-3, reads KAGVTQTPRYLIKTRGQQVTLSCSPISGHRSVSWYQQTPGQGLQFLFEYFSETQRNKGNFPGRFSGRQFSNSRSEMNVSTLELGDSALYLCASSFFRTLAGTDTQYFGPGTRLTVL.